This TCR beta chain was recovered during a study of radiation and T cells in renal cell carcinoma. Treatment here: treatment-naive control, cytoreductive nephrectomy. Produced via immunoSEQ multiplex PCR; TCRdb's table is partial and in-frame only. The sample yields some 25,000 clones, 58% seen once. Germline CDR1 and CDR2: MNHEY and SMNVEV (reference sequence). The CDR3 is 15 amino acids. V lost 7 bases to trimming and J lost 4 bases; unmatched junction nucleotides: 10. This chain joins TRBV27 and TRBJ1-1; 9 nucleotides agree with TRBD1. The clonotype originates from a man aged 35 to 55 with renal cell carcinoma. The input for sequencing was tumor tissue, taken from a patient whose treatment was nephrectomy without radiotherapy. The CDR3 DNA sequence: TGTGCCAGCACCACCGGGACAGGGTTAAGCACTGAAGCTTTCTTT. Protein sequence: CASTTGTGLSTEAFF.